This entry describes one T cell receptor beta chain. TCRdb used MiXCR to reprocess the RT-PCR reads, holding one entry per CDR3 protein. The data show about 540,000 distinct CDR3 sequences, less than 25% seen once. This entry is derived from a study of response to subunit inactivated influenza vaccine. Germline loops: CDR1 LGHNA, CDR2 YSLEER. The CDR3 is 19 amino acids. J was trimmed by 2 bases and V by 0 bases; bases with no gene match: 12. The sample also formed part of further work on T cells expressing NK-cell markers. That publication notes: UMIs accompanied the 5'RACE template switching by which TCR beta cDNA was made. The authors derived TCR beta repertoires from sorted CD3+CD56+NKG2C+, CD3+CD56+NKG2C- and CD3+CD56-NKG2C+ T cells. The sequencing cohort of eight donors included seven HCMV-seropositive individuals and one seronegative individual. More than 5 donors showed dominant NKG2C+ clonotypes comprising about 1.0-7.5% of their CD8+ T cells. HCMV specificity of the expanded NKG2C+ T cell clones stayed unclear.

J is TRBJ2-3 and V is TRBV4-3; TRBD2 aligns across 9 bases. The sample was CD4+ T cells sorted from PBMCs, taken roughly 13 days after vaccination. The TCR originated in a man aged 45-60 years who received an inactivated influenza vaccine. CDR3 nucleotides: TGCGCCAGCAGCCAAGACTACGTCAGCGGGGGGACTCTCACAGATACGCAGTATTTT. It yields the protein CASSQDYVSGGTLTDTQYF.